The entry below describes one T cell receptor (beta chain). Its antigen remains unidentified. The treatment here: 15 to 20 received Ad26.COV2.S at low or high dose, single or two shots; about 5 received placebo; per-sample allocation not given. Sampling occurred on day 63 after the first vaccine or placebo injection. J gave up 6 bases and V 1 base, and 9 bases lay outside the gene matches. CDR3 length: 17 residues. Germline loops: CDR1 SGHTA, CDR2 FQGNSA. These data belong to a study of Ad26.COV2.S vaccination and SARS-CoV-2 variants. About the research overall: Intramuscularly, Ad26.COV2.S was given either once or twice, 56 days apart.

General observations from the study: Substantial breadth in spike-specific CD8+ and CD4+ T cell responses was reportedly seen after vaccination. It is possible that the TCR breadth and depth analyses underestimated the total T cell responses.

Produced via immunoSEQ multiplex PCR; TCRdb's table is partial and in-frame only. The sample lists just over 350,000 clones, 85% occurring once. The chain couples TRBV7-2 to TRBJ1-6, with 7 bases that match TRBD1. This TCR derives from a person between 18 and 60 years old who received the Ad26.COV2.S COVID-19 vaccine or a placebo. Material: peripheral blood, obtained in a trial of Ad26.COV2.S vaccine versus placebo. CDR3 nucleotides: TGTGCCAGCAGCTTAGACCAGCCAGGGGGAGGTAATTCACCCCTCCACTTT. This translates into CASSLDQPGGGNSPLHF.